This T cell receptor (beta chain) is drawn from a study of T-cell reconstitution after alpha-beta-depleted transplantation in children. This clonotype was recorded many times. Preparing the TCRbeta library involved the use of unique molecular identifiers. TCRdb itself ran the PCR reads through MiXCR, one entry per CDR3 protein. The sample lists 200,000 to 250,000 distinct CDR3 sequences, approximately 9.8% occurring once. CDR1 is SGHRS and CDR2 is YFSETQ in the germline V gene. The germline V and J ends were trimmed by 0 bases and 7 bases, with 7 bases remaining between them. The CDR3 spans 12 residues.

The sequences come from PBMCs from the stem cell graft donor, collected from the stem cell graft. The receptor was derived from a human donor who donated a stem cell graft to a child with SCID. This sequence joins TRBV5-1 and TRBJ1-2; D not resolved. The CDR3 sequence is CASSLAGFGYTF. The DNA of the CDR3 is TGCGCCAGCAGCTTGGCCGGGTTTGGCTACACCTTC.